This TCR beta chain was sequenced during a study of blood T cells in healthy people across ages. With 7 bases removed from V and 0 bases from J, the gap between germline ends came to 11 bases. Germline CDR1 and CDR2: MNHEY and SVGAGI. The CDR3 runs 14 residues. Through a sample-barcoded 5' primer and a J-beta primer mix, a second PCR was run for roughly 7 to 11 cycles. TCRdb used MiXCR to reprocess the 5' RACE reads, holding one entry per CDR3 protein. This sample has about 800,000 distinct CDR3 sequences, with just under 25% found just once. These same data were also listed under a study on T cells of mothers and their children.

The TCR originated in a boy under 18 in good health. Sequencing was done on a sample of blood. V usage is TRBV6-5 and J usage is TRBJ2-3; D is tentatively TRBD1 or TRBD2 (5 bases each). The CDR3 loop is CASKGTYSTDTQYF. CDR3 nucleotide sequence: TGTGCCAGCAAAGGGACGTACAGCACAGATACGCAGTATTTT.